The sequence of this T cell receptor beta chain was determined in a study of cytomegalovirus exposure and HLA in healthy donors. The PCR made use of 60 Vbeta and 13 Jbeta primers. Here immunoSEQ multiplex PCR was the method, and the copy in TCRdb shows in-frame clones only, minus some. The sample shows under 200,000 clones, roughly 85% of them seen only once. The CDR3 is 14 amino acids. V shed 5 bases, J shed 6 bases, and the junction held 7 bases outside the gene matches. Germline CDR1 KGHSH, CDR2 LQKENI. Whereas donors were nominally healthy upon sampling, unrecorded immune exposures were probable. This receptor was obtained from a man aged 30 to 45 in good health and CMV-seronegative. The sequencing input was PBMCs. V usage is TRBV18 and J usage is TRBJ1-2; 9 bases align to TRBD1. CDR3 bases: TGTGCCAGCTCATCTCAGGACAGGGGAAATGGCTACACCTTC. Its protein is CASSSQDRGNGYTF.